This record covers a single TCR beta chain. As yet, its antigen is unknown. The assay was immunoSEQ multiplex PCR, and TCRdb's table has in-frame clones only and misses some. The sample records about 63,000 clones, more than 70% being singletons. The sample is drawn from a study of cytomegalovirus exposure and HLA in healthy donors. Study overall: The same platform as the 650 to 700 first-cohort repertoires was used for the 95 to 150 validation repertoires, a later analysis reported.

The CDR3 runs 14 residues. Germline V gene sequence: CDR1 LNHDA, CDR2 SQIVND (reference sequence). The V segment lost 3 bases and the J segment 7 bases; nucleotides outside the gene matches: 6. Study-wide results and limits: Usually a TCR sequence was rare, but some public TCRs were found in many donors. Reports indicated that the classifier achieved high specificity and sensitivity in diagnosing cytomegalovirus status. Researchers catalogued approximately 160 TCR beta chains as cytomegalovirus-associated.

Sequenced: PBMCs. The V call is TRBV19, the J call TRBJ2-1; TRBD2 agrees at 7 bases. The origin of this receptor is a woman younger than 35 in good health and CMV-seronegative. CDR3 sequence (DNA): TGTGCCAGTAGTATCGCGGGAGAGTGGAATGAGCAGTTCTTC. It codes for CASSIAGEWNEQFF.